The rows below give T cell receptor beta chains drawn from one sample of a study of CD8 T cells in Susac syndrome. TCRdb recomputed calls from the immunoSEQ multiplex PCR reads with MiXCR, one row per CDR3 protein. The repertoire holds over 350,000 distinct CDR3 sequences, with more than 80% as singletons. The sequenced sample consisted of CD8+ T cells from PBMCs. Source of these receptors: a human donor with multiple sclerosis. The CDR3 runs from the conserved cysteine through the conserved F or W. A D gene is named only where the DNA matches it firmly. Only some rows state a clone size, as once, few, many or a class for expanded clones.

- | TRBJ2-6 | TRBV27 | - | CASSLIPGANVLTF | TGTGCCAGCAGTTTAATTCCTGGGGCCAACGTCCTGACTTTC
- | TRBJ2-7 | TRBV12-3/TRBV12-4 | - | CASSHNSNEQYF | TGTGCCAGCAGCCACAACAGCAACGAGCAGTACTTC
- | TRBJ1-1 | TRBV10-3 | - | CAISETPGEAFF | TGTGCCATCAGCGAAACTCCGGGTGAAGCTTTCTTT
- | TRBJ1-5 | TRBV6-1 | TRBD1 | CASIPPPDRVINTPSNQPQHF | TGTGCCAGCATCCCCCCCCCGGACAGGGTAATTAATACTCCTAGCAATCAGCCCCAGCATTTT
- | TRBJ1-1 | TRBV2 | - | CASRWGQGPTEAFF | TGTGCCAGCAGATGGGGGCAGGGCCCCACTGAAGCTTTCTTT
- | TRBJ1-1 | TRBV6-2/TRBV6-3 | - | CASSYNYVNTEAFF | TGTGCCAGCAGTTATAATTATGTGAACACTGAAGCTTTCTTT
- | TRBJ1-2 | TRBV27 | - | CASSAPGLDGYTF | TGTGCCAGCTCAGCCCCGGGCCTAGATGGCTACACCTTC
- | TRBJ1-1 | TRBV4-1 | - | CASSQEAGLVTEAFF | TGCGCCAGCAGCCAAGAGGCAGGGCTCGTCACTGAAGCTTTCTTT
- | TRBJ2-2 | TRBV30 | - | CAWSVDGGAAGELFF | TGTGCCTGGAGTGTAGACGGGGGCGCAGCCGGGGAGCTGTTTTTT
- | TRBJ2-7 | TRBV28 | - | CASRSRDTLYEQYF | TGTGCCAGCAGGAGCCGGGACACACTCTACGAGCAGTACTTC
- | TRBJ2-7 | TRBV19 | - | CASSGDLYEQYF | TGTGCCAGTAGCGGGGACCTATACGAGCAGTACTTC
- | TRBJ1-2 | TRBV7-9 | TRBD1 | CAGTKGLDRGTF | TGTGCCGGGACGAAGGGGCTTGACAGGGGAACCTTC
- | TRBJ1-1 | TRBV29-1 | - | CSVENGGEDTEAFF | TGCAGCGTTGAAAATGGGGGCGAGGACACTGAAGCTTTCTTT
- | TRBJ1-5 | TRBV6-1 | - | CASSEAGGYQPQHF | TGTGCCAGCAGTGAAGCGGGGGGGTACCAGCCCCAGCATTTT
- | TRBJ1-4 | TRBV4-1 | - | CASSQIGPGHLFGKLFF | TGCGCCAGCAGCCAAATTGGACCGGGACACTTATTCGGAAAACTGTTTTTT
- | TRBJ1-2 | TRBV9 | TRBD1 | CASSPNRGLPMRHTF | TGTGCCAGCAGCCCTAACAGGGGACTACCCATGCGACACACCTTC
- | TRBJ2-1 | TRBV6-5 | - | CDSSYFGDEQFF | TGTGACAGCAGTTACTTCGGGGATGAGCAGTTCTTC
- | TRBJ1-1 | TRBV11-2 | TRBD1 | CASSLSQGARRTEAFF | TGTGCCAGCAGCTTATCCCAGGGGGCTCGTCGCACAGAAGCTTTCTTT
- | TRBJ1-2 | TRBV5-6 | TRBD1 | CASSPGTGASGYTF | TGTGCCAGCAGCCCCGGGACAGGGGCGTCAGGCTACACCTTC
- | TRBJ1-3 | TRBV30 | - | CAWSAGAGNTIYF | TGTGCCTGGAGTGCAGGGGCCGGAAACACCATATATTTT
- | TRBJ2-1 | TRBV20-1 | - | CSARDRPGDVSEQFF | TGCAGTGCTAGAGATCGCCCAGGGGATGTCAGTGAGCAGTTCTTC
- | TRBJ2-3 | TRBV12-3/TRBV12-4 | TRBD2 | CASSRLAGETDTQFF | TGTGCCAGCAGTCGACTAGCGGGAGAGACAGATACGCAGTTTTTT
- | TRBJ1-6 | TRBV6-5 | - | CASSPWGGPLHF | TGTGCCAGCAGTCCCTGGGGGGGGCCCCTCCACTTT
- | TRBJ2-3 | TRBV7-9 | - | CASSLYGGSTDTQYF | TGTGCCAGCAGCTTATACGGCGGGAGCACAGATACGCAGTATTTT
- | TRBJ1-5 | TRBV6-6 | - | CASSYSGVGQPQHF | TGTGCCAGCAGTTACTCGGGGGTAGGCCAGCCCCAGCATTTT
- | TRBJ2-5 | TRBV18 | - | CASSQPEETQYF | TGTGCCAGCTCACAACCGGAAGAGACCCAGTACTTC
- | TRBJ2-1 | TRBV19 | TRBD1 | CASSTTGEDGEQFF | TGTGCCAGTAGTACGACAGGGGAGGACGGTGAGCAGTTCTTC
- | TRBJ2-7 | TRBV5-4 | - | CASSPGLQGPHEQYF | TGTGCCAGCAGCCCGGGACTACAGGGGCCCCACGAGCAGTACTTC
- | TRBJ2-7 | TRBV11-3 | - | CASSPGTRPREQYF | TGTGCCAGCAGCCCTGGGACTCGACCTAGGGAGCAGTACTTC
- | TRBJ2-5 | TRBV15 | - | CATSRDRRDNQETQYF | TGTGCCACCAGCAGAGATCGCCGGGACAACCAAGAGACCCAGTACTTC
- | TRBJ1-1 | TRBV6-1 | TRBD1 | CASSEWAGGIPEAFF | TGTGCCAGCAGTGAATGGGCAGGGGGCATCCCTGAAGCTTTCTTT
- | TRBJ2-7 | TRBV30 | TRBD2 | CAGWTSTTYEQYF | TGTGCCGGCTGGACTAGCACCACCTACGAGCAGTACTTC
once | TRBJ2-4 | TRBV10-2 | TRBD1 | CASREIGQGLRHEYF | TGCGCCAGCAGAGAGATCGGACAGGGGCTCCGGCATGAGTACTTC
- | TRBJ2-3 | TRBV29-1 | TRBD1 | CSVWTGVPTDTQYF | TGCAGCGTGTGGACAGGGGTTCCCACAGATACGCAGTATTTT
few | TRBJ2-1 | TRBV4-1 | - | CASSHPNEREQFF | TGCGCCAGCAGCCACCCTAACGAGCGGGAGCAGTTCTTC
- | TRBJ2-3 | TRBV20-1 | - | CSARDSGLRADTQYF | TGCAGTGCTAGAGATTCAGGGTTAAGGGCAGATACGCAGTATTTT
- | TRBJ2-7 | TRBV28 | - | CASSLRASGVSYEQYF | TGTGCCAGCAGTTTGAGAGCTTCGGGAGTCTCCTACGAGCAGTACTTC
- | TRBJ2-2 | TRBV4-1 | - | CASSRGRLTGELFF | TGCGCCAGCAGCCGGGGGAGGCTCACCGGGGAGCTGTTTTTT
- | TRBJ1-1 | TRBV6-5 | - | CASSYREDTEAFF | TGTGCCAGCAGTTACAGGGAAGACACTGAAGCTTTCTTT
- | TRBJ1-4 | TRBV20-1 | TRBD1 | CSARDVQGNNEKLFF | TGCAGTGCTAGAGATGTACAGGGGAATAATGAAAAACTGTTTTTT
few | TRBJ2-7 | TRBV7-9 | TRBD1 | CASSSDRGTYEQYF | TGTGCCAGCAGCTCAGACAGGGGAACCTACGAGCAGTACTTC
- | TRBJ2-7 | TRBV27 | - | CASSLRGALIYEQYF | TGTGCCAGCAGTTTACGGGGCGCCCTCATCTACGAGCAGTACTTC
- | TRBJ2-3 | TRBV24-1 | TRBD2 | CATSDTPGLAGSTDTQYF | TGTGCCACCAGTGATACTCCGGGACTAGCGGGGAGCACAGATACGCAGTATTTT
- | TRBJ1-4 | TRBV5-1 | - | CASSLVAGSQELFF | TGCGCCAGCAGCTTGGTAGCCGGTTCCCAGGAACTGTTTTTT
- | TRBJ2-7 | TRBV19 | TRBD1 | CASSMSQGTGYEQYF | TGTGCCAGTAGTATGTCACAGGGGACGGGCTACGAGCAGTACTTC
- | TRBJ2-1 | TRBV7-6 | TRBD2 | CASSLNPGRVYNEQFF | TGTGCCAGCAGCTTAAATCCGGGGAGGGTCTACAATGAGCAGTTCTTC
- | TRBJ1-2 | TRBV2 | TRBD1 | CASRTGVDGYTF | TGTGCCAGCCGAACAGGGGTTGATGGCTACACCTTC